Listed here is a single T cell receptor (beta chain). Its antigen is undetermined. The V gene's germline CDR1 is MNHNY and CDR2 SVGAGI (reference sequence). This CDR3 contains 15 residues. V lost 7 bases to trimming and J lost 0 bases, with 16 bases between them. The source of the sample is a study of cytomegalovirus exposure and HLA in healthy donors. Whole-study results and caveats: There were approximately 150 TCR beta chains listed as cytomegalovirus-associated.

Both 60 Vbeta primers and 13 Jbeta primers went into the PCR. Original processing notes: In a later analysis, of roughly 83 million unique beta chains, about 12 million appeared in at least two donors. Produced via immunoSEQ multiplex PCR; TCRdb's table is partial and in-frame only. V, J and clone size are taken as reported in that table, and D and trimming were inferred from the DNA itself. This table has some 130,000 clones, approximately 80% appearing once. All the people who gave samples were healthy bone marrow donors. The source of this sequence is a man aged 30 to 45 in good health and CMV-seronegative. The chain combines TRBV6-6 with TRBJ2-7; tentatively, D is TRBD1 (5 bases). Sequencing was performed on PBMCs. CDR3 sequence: CASTPGQGLSYEQYF. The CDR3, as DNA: TGTGCCAGCACCCCCGGCCAGGGCCTCTCCTACGAGCAGTACTTC.